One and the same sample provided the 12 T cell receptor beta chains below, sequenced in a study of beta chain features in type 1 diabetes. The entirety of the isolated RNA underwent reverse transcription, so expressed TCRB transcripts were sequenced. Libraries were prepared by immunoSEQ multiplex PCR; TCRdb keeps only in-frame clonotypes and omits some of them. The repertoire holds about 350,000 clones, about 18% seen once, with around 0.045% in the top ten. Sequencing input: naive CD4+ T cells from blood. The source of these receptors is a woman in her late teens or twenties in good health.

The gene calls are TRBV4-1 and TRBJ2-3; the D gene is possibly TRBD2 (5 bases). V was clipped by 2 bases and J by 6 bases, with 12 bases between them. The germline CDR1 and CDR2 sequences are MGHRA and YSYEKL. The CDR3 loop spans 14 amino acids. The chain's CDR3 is CASSQRGPTDTQYF. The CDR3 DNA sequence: TGCGCCAGCAGCCAAAGAGGGCCTACGGATACGCAGTATTTT.

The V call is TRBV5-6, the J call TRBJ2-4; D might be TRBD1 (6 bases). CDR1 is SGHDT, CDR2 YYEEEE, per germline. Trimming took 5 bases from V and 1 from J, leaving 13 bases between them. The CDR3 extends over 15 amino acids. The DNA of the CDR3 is TGTGCCAGCAGACGGGACACCACGGCCAAAAACATTCAGTACTTC. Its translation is CASRRDTTAKNIQYF. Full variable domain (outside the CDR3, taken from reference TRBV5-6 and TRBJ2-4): DAGVTQSPTHLIKTRGQQVTLRCSPKSGHDTVSWYQQALGQGPQFIFQYYEEEERQRGNFPDRFSGHQFPNYSSELNVNALLLGDSALYLCASRRDTTAKNIQYFGAGTRLSVL.

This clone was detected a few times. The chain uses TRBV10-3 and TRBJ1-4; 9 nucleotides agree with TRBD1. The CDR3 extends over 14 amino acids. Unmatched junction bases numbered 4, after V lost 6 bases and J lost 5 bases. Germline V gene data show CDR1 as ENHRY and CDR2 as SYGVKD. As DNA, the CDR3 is TGTGCCATCAGCGCCGGGACAGGGAATGAAAAACTGTTTTTT. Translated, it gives CAISAGTGNEKLFF.

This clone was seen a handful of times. For the CDR3, the DNA is TGTGCCAGCAGCTCCCAGTTCTTC. This gives the protein CASSSQFF. This chain links TRBV6-1 with TRBJ2-1; D is ambiguous. The CDR3 is 8 residues long. The V end lost 6 bases, the J end lost 13 bases, and 4 bases lay between the germline ends. Germline-derived CDR1 and CDR2 are MNHNS and SASEGT.

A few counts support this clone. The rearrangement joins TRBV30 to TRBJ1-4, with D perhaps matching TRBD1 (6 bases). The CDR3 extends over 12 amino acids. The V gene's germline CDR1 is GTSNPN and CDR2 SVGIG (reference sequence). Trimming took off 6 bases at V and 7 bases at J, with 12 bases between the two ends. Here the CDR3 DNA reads TGTGCCTGTGAAAGAGGGGGTGAAAAACTGTTTTTT. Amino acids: CACERGGEKLFF.

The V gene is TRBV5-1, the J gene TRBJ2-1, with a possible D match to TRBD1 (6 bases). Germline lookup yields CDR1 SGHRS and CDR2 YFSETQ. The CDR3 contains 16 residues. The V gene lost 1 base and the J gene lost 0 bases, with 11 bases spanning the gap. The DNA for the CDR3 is TGCGCCAGCAGCTTGTCACCACAGGGCTCCTACAATGAGCAGTTCTTC. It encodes CASSLSPQGSYNEQFF.

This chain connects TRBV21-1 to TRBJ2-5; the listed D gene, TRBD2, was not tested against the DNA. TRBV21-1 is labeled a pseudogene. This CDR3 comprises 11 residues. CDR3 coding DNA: TGTGCCAGCAGCACGGAAGAGACCCAGTACTTC. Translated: CASSTEETQYF.

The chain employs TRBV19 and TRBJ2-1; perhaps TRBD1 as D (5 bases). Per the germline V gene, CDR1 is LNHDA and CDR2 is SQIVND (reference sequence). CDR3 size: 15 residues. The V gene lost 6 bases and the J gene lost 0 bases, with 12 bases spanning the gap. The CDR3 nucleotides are TGTGCCAGTAGACAGGTCCTTTCCTCCTACAATGAGCAGTTCTTC. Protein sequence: CASRQVLSSYNEQFF.

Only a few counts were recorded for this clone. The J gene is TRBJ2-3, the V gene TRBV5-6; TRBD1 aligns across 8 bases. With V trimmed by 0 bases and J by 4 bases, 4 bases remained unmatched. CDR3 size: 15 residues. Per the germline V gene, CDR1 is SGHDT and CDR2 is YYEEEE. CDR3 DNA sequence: TGTGCCAGCAGCTTGGCAGGGGGCGCCGCAGATACGCAGTATTTT. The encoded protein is CASSLAGGAADTQYF.

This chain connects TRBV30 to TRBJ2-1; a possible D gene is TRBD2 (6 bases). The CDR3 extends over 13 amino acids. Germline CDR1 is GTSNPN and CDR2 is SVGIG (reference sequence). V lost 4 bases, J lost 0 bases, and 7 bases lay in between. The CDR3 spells CAWNGGSYNEQFF. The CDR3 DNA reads TGTGCCTGGAACGGGGGCTCCTACAATGAGCAGTTCTTC.

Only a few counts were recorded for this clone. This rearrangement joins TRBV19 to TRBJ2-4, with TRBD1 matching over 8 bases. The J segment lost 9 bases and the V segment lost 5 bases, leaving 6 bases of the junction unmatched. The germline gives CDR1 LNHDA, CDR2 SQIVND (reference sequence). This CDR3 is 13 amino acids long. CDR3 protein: CASSRQGASIQYF. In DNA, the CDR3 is TGTGCCAGTAGTCGGCAGGGGGCTTCCATTCAGTACTTC.

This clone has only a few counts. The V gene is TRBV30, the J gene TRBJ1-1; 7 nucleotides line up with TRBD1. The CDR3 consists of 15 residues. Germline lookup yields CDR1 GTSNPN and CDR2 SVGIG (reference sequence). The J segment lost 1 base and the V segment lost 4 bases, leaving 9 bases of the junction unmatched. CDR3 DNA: TGTGCCTGGACTCCGCCCGGGACAGCGAACACTGAAGCTTTCTTT. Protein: CAWTPPGTANTEAFF.